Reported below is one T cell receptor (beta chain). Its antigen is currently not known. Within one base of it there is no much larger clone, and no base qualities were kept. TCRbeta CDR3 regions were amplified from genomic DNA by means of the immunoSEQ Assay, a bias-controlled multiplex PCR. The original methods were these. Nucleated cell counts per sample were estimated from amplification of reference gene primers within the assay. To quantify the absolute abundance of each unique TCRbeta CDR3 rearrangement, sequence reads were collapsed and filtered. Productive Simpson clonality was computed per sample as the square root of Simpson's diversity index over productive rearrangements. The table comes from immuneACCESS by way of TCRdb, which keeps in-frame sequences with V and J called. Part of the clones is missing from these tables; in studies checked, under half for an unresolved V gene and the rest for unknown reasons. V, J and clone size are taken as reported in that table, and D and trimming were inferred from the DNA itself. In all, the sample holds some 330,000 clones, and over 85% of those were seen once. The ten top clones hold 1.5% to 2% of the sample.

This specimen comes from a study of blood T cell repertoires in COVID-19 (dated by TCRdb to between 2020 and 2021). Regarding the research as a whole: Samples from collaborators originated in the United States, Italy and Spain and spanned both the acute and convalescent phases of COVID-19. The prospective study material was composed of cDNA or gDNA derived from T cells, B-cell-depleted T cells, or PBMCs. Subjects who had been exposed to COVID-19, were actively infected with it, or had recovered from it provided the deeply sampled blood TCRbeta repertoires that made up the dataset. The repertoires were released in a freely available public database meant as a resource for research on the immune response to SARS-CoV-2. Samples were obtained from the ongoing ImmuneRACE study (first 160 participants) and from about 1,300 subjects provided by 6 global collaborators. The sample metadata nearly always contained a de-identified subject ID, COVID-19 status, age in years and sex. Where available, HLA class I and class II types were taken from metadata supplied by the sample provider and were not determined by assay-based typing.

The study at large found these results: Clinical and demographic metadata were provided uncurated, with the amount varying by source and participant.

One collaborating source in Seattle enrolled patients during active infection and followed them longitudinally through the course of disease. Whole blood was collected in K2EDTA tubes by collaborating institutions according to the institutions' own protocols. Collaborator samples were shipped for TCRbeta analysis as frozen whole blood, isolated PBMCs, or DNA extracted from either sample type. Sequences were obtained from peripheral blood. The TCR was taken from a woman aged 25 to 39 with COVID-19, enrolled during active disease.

The base sequence is TGTGCCAGCAGCGCCTGGGGGGGTGGCACCGGGGAGCTGTTTTTT. Translated, this gives CASSAWGGGTGELFF. The rearrangement joined TRBV9 to TRBJ2-2, and 7 junction bases match TRBD2. For CDR1 and CDR2, the germline V gene lists SGDLS and YYNGEE. The CDR3 starts with the cysteine, ends with the phenylalanine, and has 15 residues. Of the read, only the CDR3 DNA is kept; its 45 bases are in frame from base 1. Here V drops 3 bases and J drops 4 bases, and the junction holds 6 bases not matched to any gene.